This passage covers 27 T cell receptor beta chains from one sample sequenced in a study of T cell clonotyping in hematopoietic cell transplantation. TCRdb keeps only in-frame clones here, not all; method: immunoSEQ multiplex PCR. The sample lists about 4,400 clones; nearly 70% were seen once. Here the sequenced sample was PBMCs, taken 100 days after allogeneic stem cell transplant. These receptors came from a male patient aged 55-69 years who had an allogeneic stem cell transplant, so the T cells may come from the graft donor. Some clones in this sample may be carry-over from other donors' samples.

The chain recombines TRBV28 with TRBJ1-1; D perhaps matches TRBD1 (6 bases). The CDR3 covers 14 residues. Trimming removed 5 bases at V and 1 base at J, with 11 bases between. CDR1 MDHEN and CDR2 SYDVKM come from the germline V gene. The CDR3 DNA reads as TGTGCCAGCAGTATAGCACAGGGGAACACTGAAGCTTTCTTT. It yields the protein CASSIAQGNTEAFF.

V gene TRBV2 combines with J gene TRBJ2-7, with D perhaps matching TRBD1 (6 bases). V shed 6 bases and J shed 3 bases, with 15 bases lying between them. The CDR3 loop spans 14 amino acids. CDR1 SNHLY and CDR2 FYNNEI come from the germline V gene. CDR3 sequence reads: CASSDTLDSYEQYF. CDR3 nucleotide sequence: TGTGCCAGCAGCGACACCTTGGACAGCTACGAGCAGTACTTC.

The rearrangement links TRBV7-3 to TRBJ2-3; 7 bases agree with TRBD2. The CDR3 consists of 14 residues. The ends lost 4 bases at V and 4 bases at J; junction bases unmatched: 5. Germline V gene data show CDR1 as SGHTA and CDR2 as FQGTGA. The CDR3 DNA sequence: TGTGCCAGCAGCTCGGCGGGGGTGGCAGATACGCAGTATTTT. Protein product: CASSSAGVADTQYF.

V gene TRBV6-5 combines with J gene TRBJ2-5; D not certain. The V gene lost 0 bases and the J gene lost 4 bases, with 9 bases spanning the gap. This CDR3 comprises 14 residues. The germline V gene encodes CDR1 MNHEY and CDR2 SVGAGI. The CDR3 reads CASSYSPGRETQYF. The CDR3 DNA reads TGTGCCAGCAGTTACTCTCCAGGACGAGAGACCCAGTACTTC.

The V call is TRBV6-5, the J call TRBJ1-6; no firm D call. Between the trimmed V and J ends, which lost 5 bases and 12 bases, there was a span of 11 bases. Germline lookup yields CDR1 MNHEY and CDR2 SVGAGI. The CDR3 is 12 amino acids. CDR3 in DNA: TGTGCCAGCAGTATGACTACGGGACCCCTCCACTTT. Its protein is CASSMTTGPLHF.

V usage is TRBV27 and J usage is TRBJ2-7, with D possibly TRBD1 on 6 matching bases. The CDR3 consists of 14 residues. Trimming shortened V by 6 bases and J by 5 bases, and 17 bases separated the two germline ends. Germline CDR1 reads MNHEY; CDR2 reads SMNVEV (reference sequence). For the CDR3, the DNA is TGTGCCAGCAGCGAGCGTTTTGGGGGCCACGAGCAGTACTTC. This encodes CASSERFGGHEQYF.

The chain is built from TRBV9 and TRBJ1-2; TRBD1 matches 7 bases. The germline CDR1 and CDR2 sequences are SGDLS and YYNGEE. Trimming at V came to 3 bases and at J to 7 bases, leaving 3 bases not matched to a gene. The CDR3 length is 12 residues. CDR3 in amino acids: CASSATGVGYTF. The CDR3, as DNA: TGTGCCAGCAGCGCCACAGGGGTTGGCTACACCTTC.

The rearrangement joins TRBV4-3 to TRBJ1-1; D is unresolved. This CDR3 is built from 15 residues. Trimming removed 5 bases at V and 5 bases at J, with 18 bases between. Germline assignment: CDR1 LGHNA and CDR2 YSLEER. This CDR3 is CASSIGARLGTEAFF. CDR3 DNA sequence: TGCGCCAGCAGCATCGGAGCCCGCCTAGGGACTGAAGCTTTCTTT.

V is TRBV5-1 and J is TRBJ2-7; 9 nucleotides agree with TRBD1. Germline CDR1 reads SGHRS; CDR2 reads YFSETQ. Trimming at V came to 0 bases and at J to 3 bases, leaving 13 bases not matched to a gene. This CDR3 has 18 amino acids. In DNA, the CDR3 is TGCGCCAGCAGCTTGGCCGTGCCGACGCGGGACAGGGACTACGAGCAGTACTTC. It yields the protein CASSLAVPTRDRDYEQYF.

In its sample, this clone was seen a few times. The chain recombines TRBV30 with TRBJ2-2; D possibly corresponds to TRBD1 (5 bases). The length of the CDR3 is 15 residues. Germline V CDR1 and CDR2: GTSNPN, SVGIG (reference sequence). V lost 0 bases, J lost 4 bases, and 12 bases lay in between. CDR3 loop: CAWSVGRASTGELFF. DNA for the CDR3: TGTGCCTGGAGTGTAGGCAGGGCTAGCACCGGGGAGCTGTTTTTT.

The CDR3 loop reads CSVEVPEAFF. DNA of the CDR3: TGCAGCGTTGAAGTCCCCGAAGCTTTCTTT. V gene TRBV29-1 combines with J gene TRBJ1-1, with D uncertain. CDR1 is SQVTM and CDR2 is ANQGSEA in the germline V gene. The CDR3 is 10 amino acids. V was cut by 1 base and J by 8 bases, with 5 bases left in between.

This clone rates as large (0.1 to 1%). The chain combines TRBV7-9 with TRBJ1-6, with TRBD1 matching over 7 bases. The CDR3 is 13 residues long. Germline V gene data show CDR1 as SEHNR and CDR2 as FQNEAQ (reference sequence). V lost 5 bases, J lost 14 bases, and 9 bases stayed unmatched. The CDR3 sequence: CASSTGQAVALHF. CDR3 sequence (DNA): TGTGCCAGCAGCACCGGACAGGCGGTCGCCCTCCACTTT.

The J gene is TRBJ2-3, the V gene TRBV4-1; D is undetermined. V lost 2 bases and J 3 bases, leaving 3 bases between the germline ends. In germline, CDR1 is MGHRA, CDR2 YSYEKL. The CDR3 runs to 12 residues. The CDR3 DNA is TGCGCCAGCAGCCAACTAACAGATACGCAGTATTTT. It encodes CASSQLTDTQYF.

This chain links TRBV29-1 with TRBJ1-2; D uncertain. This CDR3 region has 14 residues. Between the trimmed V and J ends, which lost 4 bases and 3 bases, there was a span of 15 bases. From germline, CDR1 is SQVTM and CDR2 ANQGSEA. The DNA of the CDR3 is TGCAGCGTTGTGTTTCCCGGGCGGGACTATGGCTACACCTTC. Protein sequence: CSVVFPGRDYGYTF.

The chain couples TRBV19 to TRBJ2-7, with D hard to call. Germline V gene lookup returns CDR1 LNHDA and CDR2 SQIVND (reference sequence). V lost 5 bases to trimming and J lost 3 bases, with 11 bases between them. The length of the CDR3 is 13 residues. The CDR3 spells CASSPDRSYEQYF. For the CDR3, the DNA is TGTGCCAGTAGTCCGGACCGGAGCTACGAGCAGTACTTC.

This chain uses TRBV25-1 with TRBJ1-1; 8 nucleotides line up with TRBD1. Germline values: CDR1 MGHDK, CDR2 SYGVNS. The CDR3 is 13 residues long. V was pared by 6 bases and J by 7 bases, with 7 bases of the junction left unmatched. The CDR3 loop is CASRDPQGVEAFF. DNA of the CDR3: TGTGCCAGCAGAGATCCACAGGGGGTTGAAGCTTTCTTT.

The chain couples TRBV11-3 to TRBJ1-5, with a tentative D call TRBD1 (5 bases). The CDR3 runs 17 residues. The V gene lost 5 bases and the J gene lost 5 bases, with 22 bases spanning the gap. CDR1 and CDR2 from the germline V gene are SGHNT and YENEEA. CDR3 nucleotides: TGTGCCAGCAGCCTTCAACCGGGGCCCGCAGAGTATCAGCCCCAGCATTTT. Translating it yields CASSLQPGPAEYQPQHF.

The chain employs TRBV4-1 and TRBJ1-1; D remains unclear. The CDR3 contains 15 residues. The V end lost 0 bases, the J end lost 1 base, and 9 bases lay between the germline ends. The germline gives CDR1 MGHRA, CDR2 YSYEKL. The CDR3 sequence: CASSQERFENTEAFF. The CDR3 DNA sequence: TGCGCCAGCAGCCAAGAGCGGTTTGAGAACACTGAAGCTTTCTTT.

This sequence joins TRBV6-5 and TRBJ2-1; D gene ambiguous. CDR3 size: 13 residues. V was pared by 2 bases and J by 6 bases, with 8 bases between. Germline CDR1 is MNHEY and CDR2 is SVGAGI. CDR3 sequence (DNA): TGTGCCAGCAGTTACGGCTTAGTCAATGAGCAGTTCTTC. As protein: CASSYGLVNEQFF.

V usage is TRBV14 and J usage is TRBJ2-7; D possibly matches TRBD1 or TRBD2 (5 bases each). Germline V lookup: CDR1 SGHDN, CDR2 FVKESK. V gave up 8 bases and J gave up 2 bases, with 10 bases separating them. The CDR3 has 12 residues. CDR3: CASGDGAYEQYF. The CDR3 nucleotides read TGTGCCAGCGGGGACGGAGCCTACGAGCAGTACTTC.

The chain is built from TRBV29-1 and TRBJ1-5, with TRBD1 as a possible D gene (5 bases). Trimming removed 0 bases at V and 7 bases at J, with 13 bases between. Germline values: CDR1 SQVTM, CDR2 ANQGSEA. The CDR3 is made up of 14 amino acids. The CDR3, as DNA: TGCAGCGTTGAAGAAGGGCAGGGAGGGCAGCCCCAGCATTTT. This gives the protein CSVEEGQGGQPQHF.

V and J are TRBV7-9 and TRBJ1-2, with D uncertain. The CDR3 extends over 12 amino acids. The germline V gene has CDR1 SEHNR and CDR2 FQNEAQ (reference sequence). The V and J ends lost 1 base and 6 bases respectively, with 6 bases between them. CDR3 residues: CASSLVTDGYTF. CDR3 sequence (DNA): TGTGCCAGCAGCTTAGTAACCGATGGCTACACCTTC. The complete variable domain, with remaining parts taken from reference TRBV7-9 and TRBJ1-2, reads DTGVSQNPRHKITKRGQNVTFRCDPISEHNRLYWYRQTLGQGPEFLTYFQNEAQLEKSRLLSDRFSAERPKGSFSTLEIQRTEQGDSAMYLCASSLVTDGYTFGSGTRLTVV.

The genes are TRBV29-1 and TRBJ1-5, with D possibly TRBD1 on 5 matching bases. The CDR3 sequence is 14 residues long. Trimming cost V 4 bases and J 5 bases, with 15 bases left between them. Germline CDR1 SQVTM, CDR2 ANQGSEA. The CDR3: CSVGFSGKHQPQHF. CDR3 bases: TGCAGCGTTGGCTTCTCAGGGAAGCATCAGCCCCAGCATTTT.

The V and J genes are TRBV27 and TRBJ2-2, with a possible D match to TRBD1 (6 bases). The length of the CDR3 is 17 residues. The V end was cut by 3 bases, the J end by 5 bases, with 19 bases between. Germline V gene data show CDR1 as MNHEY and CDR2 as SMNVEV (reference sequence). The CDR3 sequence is CASSFSTAGTRTGELFF. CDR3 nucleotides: TGTGCCAGCAGTTTTTCCACCGCCGGGACAAGGACCGGGGAGCTGTTTTTT.

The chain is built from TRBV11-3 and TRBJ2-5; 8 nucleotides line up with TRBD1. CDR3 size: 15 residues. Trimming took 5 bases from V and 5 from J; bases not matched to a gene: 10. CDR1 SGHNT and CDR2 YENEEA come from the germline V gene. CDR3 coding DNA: TGTGCCAGCAGCCTATTCGGACAGGGCATGGAGACCCAGTACTTC. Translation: CASSLFGQGMETQYF. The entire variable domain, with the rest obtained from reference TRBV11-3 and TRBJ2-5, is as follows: EAGVVQSPRYKIIEKKQPVAFWCNPISGHNTLYWYLQNLGQGPELLIRYENEEAVDDSQLPKDRFSAERLKGVDSTLKIQPAELGDSAVYLCASSLFGQGMETQYFGPGTRLLVL.

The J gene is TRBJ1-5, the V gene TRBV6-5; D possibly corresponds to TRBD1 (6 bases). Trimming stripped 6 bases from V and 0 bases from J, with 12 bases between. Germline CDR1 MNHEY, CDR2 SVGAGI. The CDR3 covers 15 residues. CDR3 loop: CASSRTAYSNQPQHF. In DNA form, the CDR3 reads TGTGCCAGCAGCCGGACAGCCTATAGCAATCAGCCCCAGCATTTT.

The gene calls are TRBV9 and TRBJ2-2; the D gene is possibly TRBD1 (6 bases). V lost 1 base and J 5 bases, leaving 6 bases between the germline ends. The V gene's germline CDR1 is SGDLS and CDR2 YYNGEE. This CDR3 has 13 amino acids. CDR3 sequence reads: CASSVTGTGELFF. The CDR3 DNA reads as TGTGCCAGCAGCGTAACAGGGACCGGGGAGCTGTTTTTT.